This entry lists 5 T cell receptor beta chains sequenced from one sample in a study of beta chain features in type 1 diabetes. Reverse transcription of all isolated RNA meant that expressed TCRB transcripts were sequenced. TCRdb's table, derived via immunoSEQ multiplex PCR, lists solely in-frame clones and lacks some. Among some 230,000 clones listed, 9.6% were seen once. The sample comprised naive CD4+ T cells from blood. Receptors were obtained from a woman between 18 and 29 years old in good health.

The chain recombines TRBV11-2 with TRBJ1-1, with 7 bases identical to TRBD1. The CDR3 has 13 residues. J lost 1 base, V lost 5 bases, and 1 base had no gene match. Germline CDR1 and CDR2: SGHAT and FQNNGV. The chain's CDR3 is CASSRQGNTEAFF. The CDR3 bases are TGTGCCAGCAGCCGACAGGGGAACACTGAAGCTTTCTTT.

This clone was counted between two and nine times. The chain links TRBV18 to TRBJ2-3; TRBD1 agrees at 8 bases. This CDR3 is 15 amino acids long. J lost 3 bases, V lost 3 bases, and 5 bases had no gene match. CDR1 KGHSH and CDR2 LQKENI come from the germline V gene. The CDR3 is CASSPRQGSTDTQYF. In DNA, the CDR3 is TGTGCCAGCTCACCCCGACAGGGGAGTACAGATACGCAGTATTTT.

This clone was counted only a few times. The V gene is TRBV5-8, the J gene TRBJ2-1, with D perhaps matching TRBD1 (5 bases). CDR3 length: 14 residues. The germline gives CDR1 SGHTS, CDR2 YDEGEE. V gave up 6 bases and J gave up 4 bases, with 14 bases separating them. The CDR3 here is CASTQDTTYNEQFF. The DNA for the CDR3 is TGTGCCAGCACCCAGGACACAACATACAATGAGCAGTTCTTC.

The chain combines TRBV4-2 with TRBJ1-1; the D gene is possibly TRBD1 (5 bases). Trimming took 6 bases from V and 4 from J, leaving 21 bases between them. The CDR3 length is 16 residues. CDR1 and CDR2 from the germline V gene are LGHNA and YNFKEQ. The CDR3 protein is CASSPSQGGETTEAFF. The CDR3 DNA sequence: TGTGCCAGCAGTCCATCTCAGGGTGGTGAGACCACTGAAGCTTTCTTT.

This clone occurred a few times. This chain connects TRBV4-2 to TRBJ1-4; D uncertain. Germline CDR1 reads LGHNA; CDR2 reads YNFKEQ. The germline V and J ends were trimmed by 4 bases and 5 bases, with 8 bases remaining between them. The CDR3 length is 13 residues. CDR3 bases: TGTGCCAGCAGCCCCGAGCGGAATGAAAAACTGTTTTTT. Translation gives CASSPERNEKLFF.